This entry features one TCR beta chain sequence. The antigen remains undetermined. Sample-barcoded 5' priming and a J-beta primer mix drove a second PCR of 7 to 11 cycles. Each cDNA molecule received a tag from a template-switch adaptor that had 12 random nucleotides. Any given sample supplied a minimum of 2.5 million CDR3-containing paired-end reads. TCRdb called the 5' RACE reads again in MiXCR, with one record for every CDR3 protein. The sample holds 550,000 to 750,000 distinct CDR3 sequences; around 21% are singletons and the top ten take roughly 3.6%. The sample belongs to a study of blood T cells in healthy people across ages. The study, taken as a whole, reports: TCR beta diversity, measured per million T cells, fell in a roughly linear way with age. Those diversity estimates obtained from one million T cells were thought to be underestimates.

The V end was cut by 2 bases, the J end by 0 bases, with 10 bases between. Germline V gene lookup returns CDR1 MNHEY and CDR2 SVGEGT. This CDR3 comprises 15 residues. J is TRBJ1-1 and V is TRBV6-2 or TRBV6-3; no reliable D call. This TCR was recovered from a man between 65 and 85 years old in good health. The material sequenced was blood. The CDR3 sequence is CASSYDSRLNTEAFF. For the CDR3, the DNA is TGTGCCAGCAGTTACGACTCCCGTTTGAACACTGAAGCTTTCTTT.